Below, one TCR beta chain is given with its context. The antigen it recognizes is unknown. Base qualities are not provided; no much larger clone lies one nucleotide away. This entry is derived from a study of OX40 agonist ivuxolimab in advanced cancers. For the study in its entirety: Ivuxolimab was an agonistic, fully human IgG2 monoclonal antibody directed against OX40 (CD134), a costimulatory receptor. Intravenous ivuxolimab was administered to patients every 2 weeks at six dose levels: 0.01, 0.1, 0.3, 1.5, 3 and 10 mg/kg. Prior anti-PD-1, anti-PD-L1 or anti-CTLA-4 therapy was permitted, and roughly two fifths of dose-escalation patients had received checkpoint inhibitors. The dose-escalation cohort was roughly 87% male with a mean age of around 62 years, ranging from about 20 to 85. The monotherapy dose-escalation portion (N ≈ 50 patients) of the phase I ivuxolimab trial is reported in the paper. Partial responses occurred in three dose-escalation patients, of whom one had hepatocellular carcinoma and two had cutaneous melanoma. Among the 52 dose-escalation patients, some 20 had hepatocellular carcinoma, around 15 melanoma, 9 renal cell carcinoma and 9 head and neck cancer. Peripheral TCRbeta sequencing was intended to test whether TCR sequence diversity was altered and clonal T-cell expansion was caused by ivuxolimab.

For sequencing of the TCRbeta CDR3 region, genomic DNA was extracted from the sorted cells. TCRbeta CDR3 regions were sequenced using the immunoSEQ Assay. This immuneACCESS table, as held by TCRdb, lists in-frame sequences with V and J called but not all clones. Of the missing ones, under half trace to an unresolved V gene in checked studies; the others have no known cause. The sample includes roughly 70,000 clones, with around 88% observed a single time. 2% to 2.5% of the sample lies in the top ten. The trial excluded patients who had a history of autoimmune disease or were on systemic immunosuppression. Peripheral blood for TCR sequencing was drawn from every dose cohort at baseline, at cycle 4 day 1 and at cycle 7 day 1. The samples were taken from a phase I, first-in-human, multicenter, open-label dose-escalation trial of ivuxolimab. Adults with locally advanced or metastatic melanoma, renal cell carcinoma, hepatocellular carcinoma or head and neck squamous cell carcinoma were enrolled in the trial. Before TCR sequencing, CD4+ and CD8+ T cells were separately sorted from peripheral blood.

CDR1 and CDR2 (KGHSH, LQKENI) derive from the germline V gene. V gives up 3 bases and J gives up 3 bases, and the segment between their germline ends measures 11 bases. Including cysteine and phenylalanine, the CDR3 has 15 amino acids. Here the CDR3 DNA is all that survives: 45 bases in frame from base 1. Overall study outcomes, separate from this receptor: After ivuxolimab, CD8+ T cells had more expanded clones than CD4+ T cells on average. The antigen specificity of the peripheral T cells that underwent clonal expansion was not determined. At doses of 0.1 to 3.0 mg/kg, clonal expansion of both CD4+ and CD8+ blood T cells was observed from baseline to week 6. In partial responders in the 0.1-3.0 mg/kg groups, normalized peripheral clonal expansion was found to be among the lowest, especially among CD8+ T cells. Low levels of normalized T-cell clonal expansion were also seen in some patients who did not respond.

The chain links TRBV18 with TRBJ2-2; the D call is possibly TRBD1 or TRBD2, each sharing 5 bases. This clonotype was obtained from an adult with an advanced solid tumor such as melanoma, head and neck, liver or kidney cancer. This specimen consisted of CD4+ or CD8+ T cells sorted from blood, obtained in a trial of the OX40 agonist ivuxolimab. In nucleotides, the sequence is TGTGCCAGCTCACCTAACAGGAGGTACACCGGGGAGCTGTTTTTT. Its protein product is CASSPNRRYTGELFF.